A selection of T cell receptor beta chains follows, all from one sample in a study of blood T cell repertoires in COVID-19. Produced via immunoSEQ multiplex PCR; TCRdb's table is partial and in-frame only. The top ten clones hold 7.7% of a sample with 120,000 or so clones, approximately 86% of them seen once. Sequenced sample: peripheral blood. All receptors derive from a human donor in a cohort sampled during active COVID-19. Each CDR3 is given with its conserved first and last residue. The order of the fields is V gene, J gene, D gene, CDR3 DNA, CDR3 protein. A D gene is named only where the DNA matches it firmly.

>TRBV5-1|TRBJ2-5|-
TGCGCCAGCAGGTCACAGGATTCACAAGAGACCCAGTACTTC
CASRSQDSQETQYF
>TRBV5-6|TRBJ2-4|-
TGTGCCAGCAGCTTGGACAGGGTTGATATTCAGTACTTC
CASSLDRVDIQYF
>TRBV25-1|TRBJ2-1|TRBD2
TGTGCCAGCAGTCTAAGGACTAGTCACAATGAGCAGTTCTTC
CASSLRTSHNEQFF
>TRBV9|TRBJ2-7|TRBD2
TGTGCCAGCAGCGCCCGGGAAGCGGGGGGGAGCTCCTACGAGCAGTACTTC
CASSAREAGGSSYEQYF
>TRBV28|TRBJ2-5|-
TGTGCCAGCAGCCCCCAGCGCTTCCAAGAGACCCAGTACTTC
CASSPQRFQETQYF
>TRBV5-1|TRBJ2-5|TRBD1
TGCGCCAGCAGCCTATCGGGACAGGGAAATGGTGAGACCCAGTACTTC
CASSLSGQGNGETQYF
>TRBV30|TRBJ2-3|-
TGTGCCTGGAGTAGGGGCAGCACAGATACGCAGTATTTT
CAWSRGSTDTQYF
>TRBV6-5|TRBJ1-2|TRBD1
TGTGCCAGCAGGGGCCTCACAGGGGTGGACGGCTACACCTTC
CASRGLTGVDGYTF
>TRBV6-5|TRBJ2-3|TRBD1
TGTGCCAGCAGTTACAGGGGGCTGGTCACAGATACGCAGTATTTT
CASSYRGLVTDTQYF
>TRBV6-5|TRBJ1-6|-
TGTGCCAGCAGTTACTCGCCCGTACCAGAGGATCCCCTCCACTTT
CASSYSPVPEDPLHF
>TRBV6-1|TRBJ1-2|-
TGTGCCAGCAGTGAAGTAGGTACAGGGATCTATGGCTACACCTTC
CASSEVGTGIYGYTF
>TRBV24-1|TRBJ1-5|-
TGTGCCACCACGTGGAGAGCGGGGGGTCGCGGTCAGCCCCAGCATTTT
CATTWRAGGRGQPQHF
>TRBV5-1|TRBJ2-7|TRBD1
TGCGCCAGCAGCTTGGATAGGACAGGGGAGCAGTACTTC
CASSLDRTGEQYF
>TRBV27|TRBJ2-5|TRBD2
TGTGCCAGCAGTCTTGGGCTAGCGGGGTTAGGAGAGACCCAGTACTTC
CASSLGLAGLGETQYF
>TRBV6-5|TRBJ2-3|-
TGTGCCAGCGTGGAGGTGTCGTGGCCCTTGGATACGCAGTATTTT
CASVEVSWPLDTQYF
>TRBV7-8|TRBJ1-1|-
TGTGCCAGCAGCCTTCGAGACACTGAAGCTTTCTTT
CASSLRDTEAFF
>TRBV15|TRBJ2-5|TRBD2
TGTGCCACCAGCGCCCCCTCGGGGGGGGCGGTTCAAGAGACCCAGTACTTC
CATSAPSGGAVQETQYF
>TRBV19|TRBJ2-7|-
TGTGCCAGTAGTATATTGGCAGGGGATAGCTACGAGCAGTACTTC
CASSILAGDSYEQYF